This TCR beta chain stems from a study of blood T cell repertoires in COVID-19. On the study more broadly: COVID-19 samples collected from the United States, Italy and Spain covered acute and convalescent phases.

Followed longitudinally, the Seattle patients had been enrolled during active infection. As processed by the authors: By means of reference gene primer amplification, nucleated cell counts were estimated. Assay: immunoSEQ multiplex PCR; the TCRdb copy retains only in-frame clones and omits some. For V, J and clone size, that table is used; D and trimming come from the DNA. The sample consists of 130,000 or so clones, about four fifths of them appearing once. V lost 0 bases and J 4 bases, leaving 10 bases between the germline ends. The CDR3 runs 15 residues. CDR1 and CDR2 (germline): GTSNPN, SVGIG (reference sequence).

The receptor was derived from a man aged 25 to 40 with COVID-19, enrolled during active disease. Sequencing was carried out using peripheral blood. The rearrangement joins TRBV30 to TRBJ1-6; no clear D. DNA for the CDR3: TGTGCCTGGAGTGTGAGAGGGATTTATAATTCACCCCTCCACTTT. This translates into CAWSVRGIYNSPLHF.